Below, one TCR beta chain is given with its context. This sample was included in a study of T cells in Graves' hyperthyroidism and ophthalmopathy. V dropped 1 base and J dropped 5 bases, with 28 bases sitting between them. Germline V lookup: CDR1 SGHNT, CDR2 YYREEE (reference sequence). The CDR3 is 19 residues long. TCR beta CDR3 sequences were amplified from RNA transcripts. First-round RT-PCR with HTBI primers amplified the TCR CDR3 region. TCRdb processed the multiplex PCR reads anew with MiXCR; each CDR3 protein has one entry. The data contain some 400,000 distinct CDR3 sequences, about 15% of them singletons.

V usage is TRBV5-4 and J usage is TRBJ2-7, with D perhaps matching TRBD1 or TRBD2 (5 bases each). The sample consisted of blood. This clonotype was sampled from a woman aged 55-70 years with Graves' hyperthyroidism. The CDR3 DNA reads TGTGCCAGCAGCTTGAAATCTCGGGGCTCTGGGGTATTAGGGAACGAGCAGTACTTC. Residues: CASSLKSRGSGVLGNEQYF.